One and the same sample provided the 18 T cell receptor beta chains below, sequenced in a study of cytomegalovirus exposure and HLA in healthy donors. PCR amplification relied on 60 Vbeta primers (plus 13 Jbeta primers). Using immunoSEQ multiplex PCR, the repertoire was profiled, and TCRdb retains in-frame clones only, with some absent. The sample has about 300,000 clones, roughly 88% seen once. Material for sequencing was PBMCs. The receptors here all came from a man between 40 and 49 years old in good health and CMV-seropositive.

The chain couples TRBV5-1 to TRBJ2-3, with TRBD1 identical over 8 bases. CDR1 and CDR2 from the germline V gene are SGHRS and YFSETQ. Germline trimming cut 5 bases from V and 0 bases from J; bases unmatched to any gene: 2. The CDR3 loop spans 14 amino acids. The chain's CDR3 is CASRTGDSTDTQYF. For the CDR3, the DNA is TGCGCCAGCAGGACAGGGGATAGCACAGATACGCAGTATTTT.

On this clone: Germline is not matched at one junction end, which may reflect a read error. The rearrangement uses TRBV7-9 and TRBJ1-1, with 7 positions matching TRBD1. Germline CDR1 is SEHNR and CDR2 is FQNEAQ (reference sequence). The CDR3 has 12 residues. The chain's CDR3 is CSSSSPTGRAFF. The CDR3 nucleotides read TGTTCCAGCAGCTCACCGACAGGGAGAGCTTTCTTT.

V usage is TRBV5-5 and J usage is TRBJ2-2; D remains ambiguous. Trimming took 2 bases from V and 8 from J, leaving 10 bases between them. The CDR3 runs to 13 residues. The germline V gene encodes CDR1 SGHKS and CDR2 YYEKEE (reference sequence). CDR3 DNA sequence: TGTGCCAGCAGCTTTCAGGCAGGTGGGGAGCTGTTTTTT. It yields the protein CASSFQAGGELFF.

The genes are TRBV28 and TRBJ2-6, with TRBD2 matching over 12 bases. This CDR3 has 18 amino acids. Germline trimming cut 5 bases from V and 4 bases from J; bases unmatched to any gene: 9. The germline gives CDR1 MDHEN, CDR2 SYDVKM. In nucleotides, the CDR3 is TGTGCCAGCAGTCCGGAGACTAGCGGGAGTTCCGGGGCCAACGTCCTGACTTTC. Translation: CASSPETSGSSGANVLTF. The variable domain in full, with the rest retrieved from reference TRBV28 and TRBJ2-6, is DVKVTQSSRYLVKRTGEKVFLECVQDMDHENMFWYRQDPGLGLRLIYFSYDVKMKEKGDIPEGYSVSREKKERFSLILESASTNQTSMYLCASSPETSGSSGANVLTFGAGSRLTVL.

The J gene is TRBJ1-3, the V gene TRBV4-1; no definite D call. The CDR3 is 15 amino acids. From germline, CDR1 is MGHRA and CDR2 YSYEKL. V was clipped by 4 bases and J by 0 bases, with 10 bases between them. This CDR3 reads CASSPRTVSGNTIYF. DNA for the CDR3: TGCGCCAGCAGCCCGAGAACGGTCTCTGGAAACACCATATATTTT.

This chain links TRBV6-5 with TRBJ2-7, with D possibly TRBD2 on 7 matching bases. Germline CDR1 reads MNHEY; CDR2 reads SVGAGI. There are 13 residues in the CDR3. The V end lost 9 bases, the J end lost 5 bases, and 17 bases lay between the germline ends. In DNA, the CDR3 is TGTGCCAGTAAGAGACACGGGGGGCACGAGCAGTACTTC. It translates to CASKRHGGHEQYF.

This chain uses TRBV28 with TRBJ2-7; 8 bases align to TRBD2. Germline lookup yields CDR1 MDHEN and CDR2 SYDVKM. This CDR3 is built from 15 residues. V lost 6 bases, J lost 6 bases, and 13 bases stayed unmatched. CDR3 protein: CASRPGTSYTGEQYF. The CDR3 nucleotides are TGTGCCAGCAGGCCAGGGACTAGTTACACTGGCGAGCAGTACTTC.

The chain joins TRBV4-1 to TRBJ2-3; 7 nucleotides match TRBD1. CDR3 length equals 15 residues. With V trimmed by 0 bases and J by 8 bases, 8 bases remained unmatched. CDR1 and CDR2 (germline): MGHRA, YSYEKL. CDR3 protein: CASSQDPSTGVTQYF. CDR3 in DNA: TGCGCCAGCAGCCAAGACCCCAGTACAGGGGTTACGCAGTATTTT.

This rearrangement joins TRBV15 to TRBJ2-5; tentatively, D is TRBD2 (5 bases). This CDR3 spans 14 amino acids. V was clipped by 7 bases and J by 6 bases, with 18 bases between them. CDR1 and CDR2 from the germline V gene are LNHNV and YYDKDF (reference sequence). CDR3 sequence: CATTWKGGGQTQYF. The CDR3 coding sequence is TGTGCCACCACTTGGAAGGGCGGAGGTCAGACCCAGTACTTC.

The chain employs TRBV5-1 and TRBJ2-7; 9 bases map to TRBD2. Per germline, CDR1 SGHRS and CDR2 YFSETQ. The length of the CDR3 is 16 residues. V dropped 7 bases and J dropped 3; count of bases not matched to a gene: 14. The CDR3 DNA sequence: TGCGCCAGCCTCCCTGGCGGTAGCGGGAGTTTCTACGAGCAGTACTTC. Translation gives CASLPGGSGSFYEQYF.

The chain carries TRBV5-4 and TRBJ2-7; 9 bases are shared with TRBD2. The germline V gene encodes CDR1 SGHNT and CDR2 YYREEE (reference sequence). With 0 bases clipped from V and 6 bases from J, the junction kept 16 bases outside the gene matches. The CDR3 extends over 18 amino acids. CDR3 sequence reads: CASSLETSGPKGVGEQYF. The CDR3 DNA reads as TGTGCCAGCAGCTTGGAGACTAGCGGCCCGAAGGGGGTCGGCGAGCAGTACTTC.

The chain uses TRBV6-5 and TRBJ2-7; 7 bases are shared with TRBD1. Germline lookup yields CDR1 MNHEY and CDR2 SVGAGI. Trimming cost V 6 bases and J 2 bases; bases outside gene matches: 4. The CDR3 length is 13 residues. The CDR3 region is CASRTGTAYEQYF. In DNA, the CDR3 is TGTGCCAGCAGGACCGGGACAGCCTACGAGCAGTACTTC.

The chain has TRBV19 and TRBJ2-7; D is unclear. V was pared by 3 bases and J by 0 bases, with 9 bases between. The CDR3 loop spans 14 amino acids. CDR1 and CDR2 (germline): LNHDA, SQIVND (reference sequence). The CDR3 sequence: CASSISSDSYEQYF. The CDR3 DNA follows: TGTGCCAGTAGTATTAGCTCGGACTCCTACGAGCAGTACTTC.

The J gene is TRBJ2-2, the V gene TRBV2; D is possibly TRBD1 (6 bases). The CDR3 length is 16 residues. V lost 4 bases to trimming and J lost 4 bases, with 16 bases between them. The germline CDR1 and CDR2 sequences are SNHLY and FYNNEI. CDR3: CASSGRQAPGTGELFF. The DNA of the CDR3 is TGTGCCAGCAGTGGACGACAGGCTCCGGGCACCGGGGAGCTGTTTTTT.

The V call is TRBV9, the J call TRBJ2-7, with 9 bases aligning to TRBD1. This CDR3 comprises 14 residues. Germline V gives CDR1 SGDLS, CDR2 YYNGEE. V lost 4 bases, J lost 5 bases, and 7 bases stayed unmatched. The CDR3 coding sequence is TGTGCCAGCAGCTCCGCCGGGACAGGGAACGAGCAGTACTTC. Amino acids: CASSSAGTGNEQYF.

The chain employs TRBV7-9 and TRBJ1-2, with 11 bases identical to TRBD1. Germline CDR1 SEHNR, CDR2 FQNEAQ (reference sequence). V dropped 4 bases and J dropped 8; count of bases not matched to a gene: 3. The CDR3 extends over 13 amino acids. The CDR3 here is CASSSGQGGGYTF. CDR3 in DNA: TGTGCCAGCAGCTCGGGACAGGGGGGAGGCTACACCTTC.

This chain connects TRBV7-9 to TRBJ1-3; weak D call: TRBD1 (5 bases). The germline V gene encodes CDR1 SEHNR and CDR2 FQNEAQ (reference sequence). This CDR3 contains 15 residues. V was pared by 5 bases and J by 7 bases, with 18 bases between. CDR3 nucleotide sequence: TGTGCCAGCAGCACCTCAGTGGGGGGGACTAACACCATATATTTT. Translation: CASSTSVGGTNTIYF.

The chain employs TRBV28 and TRBJ2-3; tentatively, D is TRBD2 (6 bases). V lost 3 bases and J 2 bases, leaving 12 bases between the germline ends. The length of the CDR3 is 15 residues. The V gene's germline CDR1 is MDHEN and CDR2 SYDVKM. The CDR3 here is CASSFGGTLTDTQYF. The CDR3 bases are TGTGCCAGCAGTTTCGGCGGGACTCTCACAGATACGCAGTATTTT.